This entry is about one T cell receptor beta chain. The sample belongs to a study of blood T cell repertoires in COVID-19. Data came from immunoSEQ multiplex PCR; TCRdb stores just in-frame clones and leaves some out. The repertoire includes fewer than 300,000 clones, around 89% of them detected once, and approximately 9% sits in the top ten. V lost 6 bases and J lost 8, with 16 bases in between. Germline loops: CDR1 MNHEY, CDR2 SMNVEV (reference sequence). This CDR3 spans 13 amino acids. Specimen: PBMCs or T cells enriched from blood (not recorded which). The chain couples TRBV27 to TRBJ1-2, with D maybe TRBD1 (5 bases). This clonotype originated in a man aged 40-50 years who had recovered from COVID-19. The CDR3 protein is CASSPGHTLGYTF. The CDR3, as DNA: TGTGCCAGCAGCCCAGGGCATACGTTGGGCTACACCTTC.